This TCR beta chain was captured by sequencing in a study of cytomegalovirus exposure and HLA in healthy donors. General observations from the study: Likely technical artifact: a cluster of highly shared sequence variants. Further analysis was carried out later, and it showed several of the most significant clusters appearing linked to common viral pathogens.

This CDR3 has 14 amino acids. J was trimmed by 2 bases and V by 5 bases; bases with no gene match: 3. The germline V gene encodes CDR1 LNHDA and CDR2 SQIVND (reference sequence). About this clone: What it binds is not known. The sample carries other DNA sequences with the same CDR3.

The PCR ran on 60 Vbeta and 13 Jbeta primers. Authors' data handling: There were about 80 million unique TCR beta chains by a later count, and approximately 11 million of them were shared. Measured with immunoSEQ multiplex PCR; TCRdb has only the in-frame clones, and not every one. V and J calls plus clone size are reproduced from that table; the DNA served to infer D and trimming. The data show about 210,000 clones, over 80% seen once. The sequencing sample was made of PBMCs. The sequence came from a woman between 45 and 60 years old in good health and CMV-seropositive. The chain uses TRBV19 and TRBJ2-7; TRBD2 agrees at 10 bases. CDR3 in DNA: TGTGCCAGTAGTGCTAGCGGGGGAACCTACGAGCAGTACTTC. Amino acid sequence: CASSASGGTYEQYF.